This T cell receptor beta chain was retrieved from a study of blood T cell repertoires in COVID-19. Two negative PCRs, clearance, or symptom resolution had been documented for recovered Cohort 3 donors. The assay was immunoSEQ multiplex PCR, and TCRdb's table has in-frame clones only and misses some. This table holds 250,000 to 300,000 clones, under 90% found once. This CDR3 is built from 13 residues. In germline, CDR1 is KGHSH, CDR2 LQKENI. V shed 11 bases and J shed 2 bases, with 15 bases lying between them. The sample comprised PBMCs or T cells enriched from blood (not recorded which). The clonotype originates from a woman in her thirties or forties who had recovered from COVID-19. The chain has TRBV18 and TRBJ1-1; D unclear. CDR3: CALRRERNTEAFF. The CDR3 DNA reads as TGTGCCCTTCGAAGGGAGCGCAACACTGAAGCTTTCTTT.